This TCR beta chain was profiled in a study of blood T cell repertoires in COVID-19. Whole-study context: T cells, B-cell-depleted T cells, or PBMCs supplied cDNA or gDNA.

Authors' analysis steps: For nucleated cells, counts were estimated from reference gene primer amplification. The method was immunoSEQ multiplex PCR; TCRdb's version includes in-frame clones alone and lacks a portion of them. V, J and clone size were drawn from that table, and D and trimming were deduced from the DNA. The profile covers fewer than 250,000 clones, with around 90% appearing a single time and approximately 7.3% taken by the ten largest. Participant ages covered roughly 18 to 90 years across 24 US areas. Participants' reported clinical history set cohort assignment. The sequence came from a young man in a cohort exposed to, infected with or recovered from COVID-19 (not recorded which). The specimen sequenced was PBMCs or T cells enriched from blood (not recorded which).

The CDR3 coding sequence is TGTGCCAGCAGCCCGACGGGGATGTGGACCTACGAGCAGTACTTC. Protein sequence: CASSPTGMWTYEQYF. This chain links TRBV7-6 with TRBJ2-7; TRBD2 might be the D (5 bases). The ends were cut back, 5 bases at V and 2 bases at J, with 16 bases in the middle. The CDR3 runs to 15 residues. CDR1 and CDR2 (germline): SGHVS, FNYEAQ.